Shown below are 10 T cell receptor beta chains from a single sample sequenced in a study of T cell changes during pregnancy in multiple sclerosis (dated by TCRdb to the late 2010s). Libraries were prepared through the immunoSEQ multiplex PCR assay. This immuneACCESS table, as held by TCRdb, lists in-frame sequences with V and J called but not all clones. Of the missing ones, under half trace to an unresolved V gene in checked studies; the others have no known cause. This sample has about 40,000 clones in its table, and around 90% of those were observed once. The top ten constitute over 4% of the sample. The sample here was peripheral blood, taken in the first trimester of pregnancy. These receptors originate from a female donor in good health, enrolled as a control in a pregnancy study.

The chain recombines TRBV29-1 with TRBJ1-2; 8 nucleotides match TRBD1. With V trimmed by 4 bases and J by 4 bases, 14 bases remained unmatched. Germline V gene data show CDR1 as SQVTM and CDR2 as ANQGSEA. The CDR3 length is 16 residues. As DNA, the CDR3 is TGCAGCGTTGGGATCGGAGGGACAGGCCCTACCTATGGCTACACCTTC. It specifies CSVGIGGTGPTYGYTF.

The V gene is TRBV2, the J gene TRBJ1-3; D uncertain. Germline V gene sequence: CDR1 SNHLY, CDR2 FYNNEI. The CDR3 length is 15 residues. Trimming stripped 5 bases from V and 0 bases from J, with 11 bases between. For the CDR3, the DNA is TGTGCCAGCAGTTCTATACGAGTCTCTGGAAACACCATATATTTT. It translates to CASSSIRVSGNTIYF.

The chain carries TRBV5-3 and TRBJ1-4; TRBD1 might be the D (6 bases). TRBV5-3 is reported as an ORF; its role is uncertain. Trimming took 4 bases from V and 8 from J, leaving 18 bases between them. CDR3 length equals 15 residues. Written as DNA, the CDR3 is TGTGCCAGAAGCCGGAGGGGGGGCGCGGGGGAAAAACTGTTTTTT. This sequence encodes CARSRRGGAGEKLFF.

The chain links TRBV2 to TRBJ1-1; D possibly corresponds to TRBD1 (6 bases). Germline-derived CDR1 and CDR2 are SNHLY and FYNNEI. V shed 4 bases and J shed 5 bases, with 14 bases lying between them. This CDR3 spans 14 amino acids. As DNA, the CDR3 is TGTGCCAGCAGTGCCCTCAGGGGTAGGACTGAAGCTTTCTTT. This translates into CASSALRGRTEAFF.

The chain uses TRBV12-5 and TRBJ1-5, with 7 bases identical to TRBD1. This CDR3 contains 17 residues. Trimming cost V 4 bases and J 4 bases; bases outside gene matches: 13. In germline, CDR1 is LGHNT, CDR2 FRNRAP. Here the CDR3 DNA reads TGTGCTAGTGGTTCCCTCTCTAGAGGGGGCCTTAATCAGCCCCAGCATTTT. Its protein is CASGSLSRGGLNQPQHF. Combining the CDR3 with reference TRBV12-5 and TRBJ1-5 gives the whole variable domain DARVTQTPRHKVTEMGQEVTMRCQPILGHNTVFWYRQTMMQGLELLAYFRNRAPLDDSGMPKDRFSAEMPDATLATLKIQPSEPRDSAVYFCASGSLSRGGLNQPQHFGDGTRLSIL.

CDR3 sequence (DNA): TGTGCCAGTAGTGGGGGACAGGGACTCGGAGATTCACCCCTCCACTTT. Residues: CASSGGQGLGDSPLHF. The chain employs TRBV19 and TRBJ1-6; 9 nucleotides agree with TRBD1. The V and J ends lost 5 bases and 8 bases, in that order; junction bases with no gene match: 10. The germline V gene encodes CDR1 LNHDA and CDR2 SQIVND (reference sequence). The CDR3 runs 16 residues.

The rearrangement joins TRBV11-2 to TRBJ2-7, with D perhaps matching TRBD1 (6 bases). The CDR3 totals 12 residues. V dropped 3 bases and J dropped 6 bases, with 9 bases sitting between them. CDR1 is SGHAT and CDR2 is FQNNGV in the germline V gene. DNA of the CDR3: TGTGCCAGCAGCTTCCCAGGGGCCGAGCAGTACTTC. Amino acid sequence: CASSFPGAEQYF.

The rearrangement joins TRBV5-1 to TRBJ2-5; TRBD1 matches at 9 bases. CDR1 is SGHRS, CDR2 YFSETQ, per germline. The CDR3 length is 15 residues. V shed 0 bases and J 3 bases; nucleotides not matched to a gene: 3. The CDR3, as DNA: TGCGCCAGCAGCTTGGGCGGGACAGGGAAAGAGACCCAGTACTTC. Protein product: CASSLGGTGKETQYF.

On this clone itself: Other DNA sequences from this sample encode an identical CDR3 as well. V usage is TRBV6-5 and J usage is TRBJ1-2; D not certain. The germline V and J ends were trimmed by 5 bases and 2 bases, with 9 bases remaining between them. The CDR3 is made up of 13 amino acids. Germline loops: CDR1 MNHEY, CDR2 SVGAGI. CDR3 in DNA: TGTGCCAGCAGTCGAACAGTAAACTATGGCTACACCTTC. Translated: CASSRTVNYGYTF.

The chain couples TRBV6-1 to TRBJ2-7, with a tentative D call TRBD1 (6 bases). From germline, CDR1 is MNHNS and CDR2 SASEGT. There are 15 residues in the CDR3. V dropped 3 bases and J dropped 7 bases, with 19 bases sitting between them. In nucleotides, the CDR3 is TGTGCCAGCAGTGATATGTGGACAGCCATTTGGGAGCAGTACTTC. It yields the protein CASSDMWTAIWEQYF.